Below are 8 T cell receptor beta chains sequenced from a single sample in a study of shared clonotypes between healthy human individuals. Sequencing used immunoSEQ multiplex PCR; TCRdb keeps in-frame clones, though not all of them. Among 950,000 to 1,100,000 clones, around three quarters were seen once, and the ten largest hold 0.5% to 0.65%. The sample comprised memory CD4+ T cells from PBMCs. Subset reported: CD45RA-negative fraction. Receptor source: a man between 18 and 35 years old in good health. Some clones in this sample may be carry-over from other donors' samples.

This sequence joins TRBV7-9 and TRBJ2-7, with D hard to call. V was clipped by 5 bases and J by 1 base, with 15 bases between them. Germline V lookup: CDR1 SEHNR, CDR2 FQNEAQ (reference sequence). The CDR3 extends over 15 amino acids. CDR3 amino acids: CASSVDVWKSYEQYF. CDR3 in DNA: TGTGCCAGCAGCGTCGACGTATGGAAATCCTACGAGCAGTACTTC.

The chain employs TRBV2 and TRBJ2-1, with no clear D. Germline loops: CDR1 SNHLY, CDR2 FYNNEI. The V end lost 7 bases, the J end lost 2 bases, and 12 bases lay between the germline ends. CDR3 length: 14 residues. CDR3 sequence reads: CASKNSIPYNEQFF. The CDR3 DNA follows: TGTGCCAGCAAAAACAGCATCCCCTACAATGAGCAGTTCTTC.

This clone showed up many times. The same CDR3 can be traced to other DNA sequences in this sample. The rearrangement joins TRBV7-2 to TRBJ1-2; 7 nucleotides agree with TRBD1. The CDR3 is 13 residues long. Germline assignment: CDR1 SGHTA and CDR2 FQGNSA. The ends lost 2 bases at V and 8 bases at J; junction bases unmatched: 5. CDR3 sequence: CASSLRQGGGYTF. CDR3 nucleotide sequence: TGTGCCAGCAGCTTACGACAGGGCGGCGGCTACACCTTC.

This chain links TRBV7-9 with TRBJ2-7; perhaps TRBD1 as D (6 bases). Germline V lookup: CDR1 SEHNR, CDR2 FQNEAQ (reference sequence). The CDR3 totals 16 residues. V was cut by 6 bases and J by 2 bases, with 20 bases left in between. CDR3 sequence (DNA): TGTGCCAGCAGTCTCGTAGACAGGACCCCCACCTACGAGCAGTACTTC. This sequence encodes CASSLVDRTPTYEQYF.

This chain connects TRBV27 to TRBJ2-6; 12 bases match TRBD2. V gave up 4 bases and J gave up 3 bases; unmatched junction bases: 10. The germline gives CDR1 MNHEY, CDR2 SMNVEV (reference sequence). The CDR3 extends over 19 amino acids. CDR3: CASSSRASGRVIGANVLTF. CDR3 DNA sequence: TGTGCCAGCAGTTCCCGGGCTAGCGGGAGGGTCATTGGGGCCAACGTCCTGACTTTC. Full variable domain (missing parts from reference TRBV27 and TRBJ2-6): EAQVTQNPRYLITVTGKKLTVTCSQNMNHEYMSWYRQDPGLGLRQIYYSMNVEVTDKGDVPEGYKVSRKEKRNFPLILESPSPNQTSLYFCASSSRASGRVIGANVLTFGAGSRLTVL.

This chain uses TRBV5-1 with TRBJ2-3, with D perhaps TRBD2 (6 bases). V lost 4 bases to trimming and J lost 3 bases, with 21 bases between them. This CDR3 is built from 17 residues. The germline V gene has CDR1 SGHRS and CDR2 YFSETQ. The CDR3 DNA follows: TGCGCCAGCAGCGAGGGACTTCAACCATCAATGACAGATACGCAGTATTTT. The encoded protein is CASSEGLQPSMTDTQYF.

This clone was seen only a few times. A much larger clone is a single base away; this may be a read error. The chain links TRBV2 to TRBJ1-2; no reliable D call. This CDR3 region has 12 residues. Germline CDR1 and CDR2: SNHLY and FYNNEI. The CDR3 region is CASSERDDGCTF. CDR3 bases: TGTGCCAGCAGTGAGAGGGATGATGGCTGCACCTTC. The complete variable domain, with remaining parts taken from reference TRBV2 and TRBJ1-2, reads EPEVTQTPSHQVTQMGQEVILRCVPISNHLYFYWYRQILGQKVEFLVSFYNNEISEKSEIFDDQFSVERPDGSNFTLKIRSTKLEDSAMYFCASSERDDGCTFGSGTRLTVV.

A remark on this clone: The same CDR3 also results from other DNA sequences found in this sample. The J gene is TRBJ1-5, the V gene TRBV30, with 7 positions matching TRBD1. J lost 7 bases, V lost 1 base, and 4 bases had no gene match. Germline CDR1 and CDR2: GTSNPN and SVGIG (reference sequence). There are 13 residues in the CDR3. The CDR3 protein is CAWSAQGNQPQHF. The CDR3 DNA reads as TGTGCCTGGAGTGCACAGGGGAACCAGCCCCAGCATTTT. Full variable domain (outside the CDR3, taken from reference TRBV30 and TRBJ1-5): SQTIHQWPATLVQPVGSPLSLECTVEGTSNPNLYWYRQAAGRGLQLLFYSVGIGQISSEVPQNLSASRPQDRQFILSSKKLLLSDSGFYLCAWSAQGNQPQHFGDGTRLSIL.